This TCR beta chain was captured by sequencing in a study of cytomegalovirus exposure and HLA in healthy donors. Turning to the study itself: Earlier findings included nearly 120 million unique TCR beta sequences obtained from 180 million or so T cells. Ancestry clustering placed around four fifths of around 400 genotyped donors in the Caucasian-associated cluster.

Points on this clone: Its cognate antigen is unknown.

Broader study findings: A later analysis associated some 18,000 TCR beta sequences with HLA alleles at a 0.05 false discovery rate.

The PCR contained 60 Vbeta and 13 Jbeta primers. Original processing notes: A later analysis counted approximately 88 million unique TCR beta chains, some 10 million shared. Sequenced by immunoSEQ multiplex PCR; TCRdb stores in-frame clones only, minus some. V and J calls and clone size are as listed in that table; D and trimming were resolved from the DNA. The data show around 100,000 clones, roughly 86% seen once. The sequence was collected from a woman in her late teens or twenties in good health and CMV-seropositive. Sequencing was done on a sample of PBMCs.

This chain's CDR3 is CSVGSSTGSWGKLFF. As DNA, the CDR3 is TGCAGCGTTGGGTCCTCCACAGGATCTTGGGGAAAACTGTTTTTT. The gene calls are TRBV29-1 and TRBJ1-4; a weak D match, TRBD1 (5 bases). The V end lost 4 bases, the J end lost 10 bases, and 22 bases lay between the germline ends. The CDR3 covers 15 residues. The V gene's germline CDR1 is SQVTM and CDR2 ANQGSEA.